This T cell receptor (beta chain) appears in the sequencing data of a study of blood T cell repertoires in COVID-19 (dated by TCRdb to 2018 to 2020). For the study in its entirety: Samples from collaborators originated in the United States, Italy and Spain and spanned both the acute and convalescent phases of COVID-19. The material from the prospective study consisted of cDNA or gDNA derived from T cells, B-cell-depleted T cells, or PBMCs. The dataset comprised deeply sampled blood TCRbeta repertoires from subjects exposed to, actively infected with, or recovered from COVID-19. The repertoires were released in a freely available public database meant as a resource for research on the immune response to SARS-CoV-2. Samples were obtained from the ongoing ImmuneRACE study (first 160 participants) and from 1,254 subjects provided by 6 global collaborators. Nearly every sample came with metadata listing a de-identified subject ID, COVID-19 status, age in years and sex. Where available, HLA class I and class II types were obtained from metadata supplied by the sample provider rather than from assay-based typing. Overall results and qualifications from the work: The amount of clinical and demographic metadata varied by source and participant and was provided uncurated.

Enrolling through a virtual design, the prospective study's participants ranged in age from about 18 to 100 years and lived across roughly 23 United States geographic areas. In the prospective study, participants were assigned to cohorts based on the clinical history participants reported in a screening survey and a study questionnaire. Recovered participants in ImmuneRACE Cohort 3 were defined as having two consecutive negative NP/OP PCR tests, clearance from a healthcare professional, or resolution of symptoms. In the prospective study, whole blood, serum and a nasopharyngeal or oropharyngeal swab were collected from each participant by mobile phlebotomists. Prospective study participants could optionally give additional blood draws and questionnaires over an approximately two-month period. Before DNA extraction, blood samples from the prospective study were shipped at room temperature or frozen.

The immunoSEQ Assay, a bias-controlled multiplex PCR, was used to amplify TCRbeta CDR3 regions from genomic DNA. The paper's processing steps were these. Within the assay, amplification of reference gene primers was used to estimate how many nucleated cells each sample contained. Sequence reads were collapsed and filtered to measure the absolute abundance of every unique TCRbeta CDR3 rearrangement. For each sample, productive Simpson clonality was calculated by taking the square root of Simpson's diversity index across productive rearrangements. Held by TCRdb, this immuneACCESS table contains in-frame sequences only and omits some clones. Under half of the omission traces to an unresolved V gene where checked; the cause of the rest is unknown. V and J calls and clone size follow that table, whereas D and trimming were derived from the DNA. The sample table lists 250,000 or so clones, approximately 85% of them with a count of one. The ten largest clones capture over 1.5% of the sample.

Relative to germline, V is missing 2 bases and J is missing 0 bases, with 1 base of the junction outside any gene match. CDR1 and CDR2, per the germline V gene (reference sequence), are MNHEY and SMNVEV. The CDR3 has 15 amino acids, counting the end cysteine and phenylalanine. Just the 45-base CDR3 DNA is kept, in frame starting at base 1. Turning to this clone: The antigen it binds to is not known. Base qualities were left out, and no much larger clone turns up one base away.

The chain was built from TRBV27 and TRBJ1-1; a stretch of 9 junction bases matches TRBD1. Sample: PBMCs or T cells enriched from blood (not recorded which). The origin of this receptor is a woman aged 45-65 years who had recovered from COVID-19. The nucleotide sequence reads as follows: TGTGCCAGCAGTTTAGGGACAGGGATGAACACTGAAGCTTTCTTT. It translates as CASSLGTGMNTEAFF.